The next 7 T cell receptor beta chains were all read from a single sample in a study of human T cells and chemical hapten exposure. Time point given: patch test 1, 2 weeks after DPC sensitization. The treatment here: therapeutic diphenylcyclopropenone sensitization with weekly scalp DPC. TCRdb recomputed calls from the RACE reads with MiXCR, one row per CDR3 protein. The sample includes 65,000 to 95,000 distinct CDR3 sequences, 12% of them seen just once. The material sequenced was whole blood, taken in connection with sensitization to the hapten diphenylcyclopropenone (DPC). The receptors shown here come from an older woman with alopecia areata. Some clones in this sample may be carry-over from other donors' samples.

This clonotype was seen many times. The V call is TRBV20-1, the J call TRBJ2-7; D gene unclear. The V end lost 3 bases, the J end lost 1 base, and 7 bases lay between the germline ends. Germline CDR1 DFQATT, CDR2 SNEGSKA (reference sequence). The CDR3 consists of 12 residues. The CDR3 reads CSASGESYEQYF. The CDR3 DNA reads TGCAGTGCTAGTGGAGAGTCCTACGAGCAGTACTTC.

The rearrangement uses TRBV5-1 and TRBJ1-1; a possible D gene is TRBD1 (6 bases). CDR1 is SGHRS, CDR2 YFSETQ, per germline. The CDR3 has 14 amino acids. The V end was cut by 4 bases, the J end by 3 bases, with 13 bases between. This chain's CDR3 is CASSLHREDTEAFF. The CDR3 nucleotides are TGCGCCAGCAGCCTCCACAGGGAGGACACTGAAGCTTTCTTT.

V and J are TRBV27 and TRBJ1-5; D call uncertain. The germline gives CDR1 MNHEY, CDR2 SMNVEV (reference sequence). The CDR3 length is 16 residues. V dropped 8 bases and J dropped 0 bases, with 17 bases sitting between them. CDR3 sequence reads: CASANLKKDSNQPQHF. The CDR3 DNA follows: TGTGCCAGCGCGAACCTCAAGAAAGATAGCAATCAGCCCCAGCATTTT.

This clonotype came up many times. The V gene is TRBV29-1, the J gene TRBJ2-5, with D possibly TRBD2 on 6 matching bases. Germline V gives CDR1 SQVTM, CDR2 ANQGSEA. V shed 1 base and J shed 2 bases, with 11 bases lying between them. The CDR3 covers 14 residues. The CDR3 nucleotides read TGCAGCGTTGAAGGGAGGGGCCGACAAGAGACCCAGTACTTC. This encodes CSVEGRGRQETQYF. The whole variable domain, remainder taken from reference TRBV29-1 and TRBJ2-5, is SAVISQKPSRDICQRGTSLTIQCQVDSQVTMMFWYRQQPGQSLTLIATANQGSEATYESGFVIDKFPISRPNLTFSTLTVSNMSPEDSSIYLCSVEGRGRQETQYFGPGTRLLVL.

The chain uses TRBV29-1 and TRBJ2-5, with D possibly matching TRBD2 (6 bases). Between the trimmed V and J ends, which lost 4 bases and 0 bases, there was a span of 9 bases. Germline V gene sequence: CDR1 SQVTM, CDR2 ANQGSEA. This CDR3 comprises 13 residues. The CDR3 nucleotides read TGCAGCGTTGGGGGGGACTACCAAGAGACCCAGTACTTC. Translation: CSVGGDYQETQYF.

The chain links TRBV5-4 to TRBJ2-5, with 12 bases that match TRBD2. Per the germline V gene, CDR1 is SGHNT and CDR2 is YYREEE (reference sequence). The trim removed 3 bases at V and 1 base at J, leaving 7 bases unmatched. The CDR3 runs to 17 residues. In nucleotides, the CDR3 is TGTGCCAGCAGCTACCGACTAGCGGGGGCGGTCCAAGAGACCCAGTACTTC. Translation: CASSYRLAGAVQETQYF.

This clonotype was seen repeatedly, ten times or more. This chain connects TRBV10-3 to TRBJ1-2; a weak D match, TRBD1 (5 bases). The germline gives CDR1 ENHRY, CDR2 SYGVKD. This CDR3 spans 16 amino acids. Trimming took off 3 bases at V and 5 bases at J, with 19 bases between the two ends. CDR3 amino acids: CAISDFVGATEYGYTF. The CDR3 DNA reads TGTGCCATCAGTGATTTTGTAGGGGCGACAGAATATGGCTACACCTTC.